Listed below are T cell receptor beta chains from one sample, sequenced in a study of CD8 T cells in ankylosing spondylitis. TCRdb re-called the 5' RACE reads through MiXCR, storing one row per CDR3 protein. The table shows about 210,000 distinct CDR3 sequences, with approximately 7.4% occurring only once. The sample comprised blood, either unsorted or a sorted T cell fraction (not recorded which). The receptors were gathered from a male donor with ankylosing spondylitis. CDR3s include the opening cysteine and the closing phenylalanine or tryptophan. Each record gives: clone size, D gene, V gene, CDR3 length, J gene, CDR3 DNA, CDR3 protein. The D gene is left open where the match is weak. A row's size may be missing; if present it is once, few, many or a size class.

abundance: many
d_gene: NA
v_gene: TRBV28
len: 16
j_gene: TRBJ2-5
CDR3nt: TGTGCCAGCAGTTTCCCCATCGACAGCCCCCAAGAGACCCAGTACTTC
CDR3aa: CASSFPIDSPQETQYF

abundance: NA
d_gene: NA
v_gene: TRBV7-9
len: 15
j_gene: TRBJ2-7
CDR3nt: TGTGCCAGCATAGGAGGAGGGACAGATAACTACGAGCAGTACTTC
CDR3aa: CASIGGGTDNYEQYF

abundance: many
d_gene: NA
v_gene: TRBV29-1
len: 12
j_gene: TRBJ2-7
CDR3nt: TGCAGCGTTGGAGGACGGCCCTACGAGCAGTACTTC
CDR3aa: CSVGGRPYEQYF

abundance: few
d_gene: TRBD2
v_gene: TRBV7-9
len: 14
j_gene: TRBJ2-1
CDR3nt: TGTGCCAGCAGCCCGACGGGGGGGCCGAATGAGCAGTTCTTC
CDR3aa: CASSPTGGPNEQFF

abundance: NA
d_gene: NA
v_gene: TRBV4-2
len: 18
j_gene: TRBJ2-1
CDR3nt: TGTGCCATCAGCCACGGGCTAGCTAGTTGGGGCTCCTACAATGAGCAGTTCTTC
CDR3aa: CAISHGLASWGSYNEQFF

abundance: NA
d_gene: NA
v_gene: TRBV4-3
len: 15
j_gene: TRBJ2-7
CDR3nt: TGCGCCAGCAGCCAAGGAAGTAAGGGTCCCTACGAGCAGTACTTC
CDR3aa: CASSQGSKGPYEQYF

abundance: many
d_gene: NA
v_gene: TRBV6-5
len: 14
j_gene: TRBJ2-3
CDR3nt: TGTGCCAGCAGTTTGATTGAAGGCACAGATACGCAGTATTTT
CDR3aa: CASSLIEGTDTQYF

abundance: many
d_gene: NA
v_gene: TRBV14
len: 13
j_gene: TRBJ1-2
CDR3nt: TGTGCCAGCAGCCACAGGGTTGACTATGGCTACACCTTC
CDR3aa: CASSHRVDYGYTF

abundance: few
d_gene: TRBD1
v_gene: TRBV28
len: 15
j_gene: TRBJ2-2
CDR3nt: TGTGCCAGCAGAGGATACAGGGGCGACACCGGGGAGCTGTTTTTT
CDR3aa: CASRGYRGDTGELFF

abundance: many
d_gene: TRBD2
v_gene: TRBV29-1
len: 14
j_gene: TRBJ2-7
CDR3nt: TGCAGCGCCGCCCTTGGGACTAGTACCCACGAGCAGTACTTC
CDR3aa: CSAALGTSTHEQYF

abundance: many
d_gene: NA
v_gene: TRBV9
len: 16
j_gene: TRBJ2-3
CDR3nt: TGTGCCAGCAGCGTAGAAGGAGGACCCCTCACAGATACGCAGTATTTT
CDR3aa: CASSVEGGPLTDTQYF

abundance: NA
d_gene: TRBD2
v_gene: TRBV27
len: 15
j_gene: TRBJ2-1
CDR3nt: TGTGCCAGCAGTTGGGGAGCGGGAGGTAAGAGTGAGCAGTTCTTC
CDR3aa: CASSWGAGGKSEQFF

abundance: NA
d_gene: TRBD2
v_gene: TRBV4-3
len: 15
j_gene: TRBJ2-7
CDR3nt: TGCGCCAGCAGCCAAGAACGGGAGGCCCTCTACGAGCAGTACTTC
CDR3aa: CASSQEREALYEQYF

abundance: many
d_gene: NA
v_gene: TRBV7-9
len: 13
j_gene: TRBJ1-1
CDR3nt: TGTGCCAGCAGCACGGGACTGAACACTGAAGCTTTCTTT
CDR3aa: CASSTGLNTEAFF

abundance: many
d_gene: NA
v_gene: TRBV14
len: 18
j_gene: TRBJ2-5
CDR3nt: TGTGCCAGCAGCCAAGGAGTATTTGGAGGGAGTCTTCAAGAGACCCAGTACTTC
CDR3aa: CASSQGVFGGSLQETQYF

abundance: many
d_gene: TRBD2
v_gene: TRBV7-6
len: 18
j_gene: TRBJ2-1
CDR3nt: TGTGCCAGCAGCTTAGGAACGGGACTAGCGGGAGGGAATCCTACCGGGTTCTTC
CDR3aa: CASSLGTGLAGGNPTGFF

abundance: many
d_gene: NA
v_gene: TRBV27
len: 13
j_gene: TRBJ1-5
CDR3nt: TGTGCCAGCAGTCCCGGATGGAGTCAGCCCCAGCATTTT
CDR3aa: CASSPGWSQPQHF

abundance: many
d_gene: NA
v_gene: TRBV2
len: 17
j_gene: TRBJ2-3
CDR3nt: TGTGCCAGCAGTGGACGTTTTGGTGGTAGAGGCACAGATACGCAGTATTTT
CDR3aa: CASSGRFGGRGTDTQYF